This T cell receptor (beta chain) was documented in a study of vaccination effects on CD4 cells after COVID-19. Sequenced by immunoSEQ multiplex PCR; TCRdb stores in-frame clones only, minus some. This repertoire shows around 25,000 clones, roughly two thirds found once; its top ten account for less than 20%. Viral peptide pool expansion of antigen-specific CD4+ T cells preceded sequencing in the ViraFEST assay. Researchers isolated CD4+ T cells once approximately 10 days of culture had elapsed. PCR-confirmed SARS-CoV-2 infection occurred in the person between March and December 2020. PBMC were cultured at around 2 million per well with approximately 9 IU/ml IL-2 and around 9 ug/ml peptides. About this clone itself: Its antigen is unidentified.

The J segment lost 5 bases and the V segment lost 0 bases, leaving 8 bases of the junction unmatched. Germline CDR1 reads LGHDT; CDR2 reads YNNKEL (reference sequence). The CDR3 has 16 residues. V usage is TRBV3-1 (or the pseudogene TRBV3-2) and J usage is TRBJ2-5, with 8 nucleotides matching TRBD1. Sequencing used CD4+ T cells from PBMCs cultured with SARS-CoV-2 spike peptides, obtained before COVID-19 vaccination. This receptor was taken from a human donor who had a prior SARS-CoV-2 infection. The CDR3 coding sequence is TGTGCCAGCAGCCAAGATCCCAGGGGGCATGGCGAGACCCAGTACTTC. It specifies CASSQDPRGHGETQYF.